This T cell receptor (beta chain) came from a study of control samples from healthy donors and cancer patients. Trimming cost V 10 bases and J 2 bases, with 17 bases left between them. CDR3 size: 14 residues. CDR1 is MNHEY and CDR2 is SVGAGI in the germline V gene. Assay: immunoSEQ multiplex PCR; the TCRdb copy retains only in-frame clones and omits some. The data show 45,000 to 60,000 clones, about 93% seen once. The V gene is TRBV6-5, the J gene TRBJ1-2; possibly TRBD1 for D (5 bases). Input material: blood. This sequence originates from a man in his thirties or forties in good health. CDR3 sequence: CATPAGTANYGYTF. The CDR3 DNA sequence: TGTGCCACTCCAGCCGGGACGGCGAACTATGGCTACACCTTC.